One and the same sample provided the 5 T cell receptor beta chains below, sequenced in a study of cytomegalovirus exposure and HLA in healthy donors. With 60 Vbeta and 13 Jbeta primers, the PCR was carried out. Only in-frame clones appear in the TCRdb table, and some are missing; sequencing was by immunoSEQ multiplex PCR. Of about 51,000 clones in the sample, about four fifths were seen once. Sequencing was carried out using PBMCs. All receptors come from a boy aged 10-17 years in good health and CMV-seropositive.

This clone was counted between two and nine times. J is TRBJ1-3 and V is TRBV7-2; the D gene is possibly TRBD1 (5 bases). This CDR3 is built from 15 residues. V was trimmed by 2 bases and J by 0 bases, leaving 8 bases between them. The V gene's germline CDR1 is SGHTA and CDR2 FQGNSA. This CDR3 is CASSLTGISGNTIYF. CDR3 nucleotide sequence: TGTGCCAGCAGCTTAACAGGAATCTCTGGAAACACCATATATTTT.

V is TRBV5-8 and J is TRBJ1-1, with D hard to call. From germline, CDR1 is SGHTS and CDR2 YDEGEE. CDR3 length: 12 amino acids. The V end lost 4 bases, the J end lost 6 bases, and 10 bases lay between the germline ends. CDR3 DNA: TGTGCCAGCAGCGGAGTCGACCCTGAAGCTTTCTTT. Translated, it gives CASSGVDPEAFF.

CDR3 sequence reads: CASSSGVTYEQYF. CDR3 sequence (DNA): TGTGCCAGCTCATCGGGGGTCACCTACGAGCAGTACTTC. The V call is TRBV13, the J call TRBJ2-7; TRBD2 might be the D (6 bases). CDR3 size: 13 residues. Trimming cost V 8 bases and J 2 bases, with 13 bases left between them. Per the germline V gene, CDR1 is PRHDT and CDR2 is FYEKMQ (reference sequence).

The CDR3 spells CASSSLSRDSGDGYTF. As DNA, the CDR3 is TGTGCCAGCAGCTCCCTATCCCGGGACAGCGGCGATGGCTACACCTTC. The chain couples TRBV5-5 to TRBJ1-2; 7 nucleotides agree with TRBD1. Trimming at V came to 3 bases and at J to 6 bases, leaving 14 bases not matched to a gene. Looked up from germline, CDR1 is SGHKS and CDR2 is YYEKEE (reference sequence). This CDR3 is built from 16 residues.

This clone was counted a few times. The chain is built from TRBV7-6 and TRBJ1-1; D ambiguous. V was pared by 3 bases and J by 5 bases, with 19 bases between. The CDR3 loop spans 16 amino acids. Germline V gene lookup returns CDR1 SGHVS and CDR2 FNYEAQ. The CDR3 nucleotides are TGTGCCAGCAGCTTGGGTTATGGGGAGGGAGGGACTGAAGCTTTCTTT. Translated, it gives CASSLGYGEGGTEAFF.